The 15 T cell receptor beta chains below were found in one sample sequenced in a study of blood T cell repertoires in COVID-19. Libraries were prepared by immunoSEQ multiplex PCR; TCRdb keeps only in-frame clonotypes and omits some of them. The sample contains under 250,000 clones, 86% of which appear only once. The material sequenced was peripheral blood. The receptors originated from a woman aged 55-69 years who had recovered from COVID-19.

This chain uses TRBV6-5 with TRBJ2-1; TRBD2 might be the D (5 bases). This CDR3 spans 11 amino acids. V was cut by 10 bases and J by 11 bases, with 15 bases left in between. Germline lookup yields CDR1 MNHEY and CDR2 SVGAGI. This chain's CDR3 is CATLRPGKQFF. CDR3 DNA sequence: TGTGCCACCCTTAGGCCGGGAAAGCAGTTCTTC.

The chain has TRBV5-8 and TRBJ1-2; 7 bases match TRBD1. The junction had 10 bases not matched to a gene; V was cut back by 6 bases and J by 5 bases. The CDR3 extends over 14 amino acids. Germline values: CDR1 SGHTS, CDR2 YDEGEE. CDR3 residues: CASTLKTTGYGYTF. The CDR3 nucleotides are TGTGCCAGCACCCTTAAGACGACAGGGTATGGCTACACCTTC.

The chain joins TRBV5-4 to TRBJ2-1, with 9 bases fitting TRBD2. CDR1 and CDR2 (germline): SGHNT, YYREEE (reference sequence). The ends lost 0 bases at V and 5 bases at J; junction bases unmatched: 6. This CDR3 is built from 16 residues. In DNA, the CDR3 is TGTGCCAGCAGCTTGGATGGTAGCGGGGGCAACAATGAGCAGTTCTTC. Protein product: CASSLDGSGGNNEQFF.

DNA of the CDR3: TGTGCCAGCAGCCAAGATAGACAGCTGAGTTTTCCGAACACCGGGGAGCTGTTTTTT. Residues: CASSQDRQLSFPNTGELFF. V is TRBV4-2 and J is TRBJ2-2; D may be TRBD1 (5 bases). The CDR3 covers 19 residues. V lost 0 bases and J 0 bases, leaving 17 bases between the germline ends. CDR1 and CDR2 from the germline V gene are LGHNA and YNFKEQ.

This chain uses TRBV11-2 with TRBJ2-7; 10 bases match TRBD2. Trimming removed 9 bases from V and 0 bases from J; junction bases left unmatched: 11. This CDR3 has 16 residues. CDR1 SGHAT and CDR2 FQNNGV come from the germline V gene. The CDR3 is CASEPDSGGISYEQYF. For the CDR3, the DNA is TGTGCCAGTGAGCCCGATAGCGGGGGGATCTCCTACGAGCAGTACTTC.

This sequence joins TRBV5-1 and TRBJ2-6; TRBD1 might be the D (5 bases). This CDR3 has 16 amino acids. Trimming removed 0 bases from V and 4 bases from J, with 11 bases in between. Germline V gene lookup returns CDR1 SGHRS and CDR2 YFSETQ. The CDR3 region has the DNA TGCGCCAGCAGCTTGGAAGGGGTAAGGGGGGCCAACGTCCTGACTTTC. It codes for CASSLEGVRGANVLTF. Full variable domain (missing parts from reference TRBV5-1 and TRBJ2-6): KAGVTQTPRYLIKTRGQQVTLSCSPISGHRSVSWYQQTPGQGLQFLFEYFSETQRNKGNFPGRFSGRQFSNSRSEMNVSTLELGDSALYLCASSLEGVRGANVLTFGAGSRLTVL.

The chain carries TRBV7-2 and TRBJ2-7; 7 nucleotides align to TRBD2. The V and J ends lost 7 bases and 6 bases, in that order; junction bases with no gene match: 9. The germline V gene has CDR1 SGHTA and CDR2 FQGNSA. The CDR3 runs 13 residues. The CDR3 spells CASNPGGEGEQYF. CDR3 sequence (DNA): TGTGCCAGCAACCCAGGCGGGGAGGGCGAGCAGTACTTC.

This clone was picked up one time. V gene TRBV5-4 combines with J gene TRBJ2-1, with 10 bases fitting TRBD2. In germline, CDR1 is SGHNT, CDR2 YYREEE (reference sequence). V was pared by 1 base and J by 7 bases, with 5 bases of the junction left unmatched. CDR3 length: 15 amino acids. The CDR3 DNA follows: TGTGCCAGCAGCTTGCAGCGGGGGGGCTCGAATGAGCAGTTCTTC. Protein sequence: CASSLQRGGSNEQFF.

The chain links TRBV24-1 to TRBJ2-1, with D perhaps matching TRBD2 (5 bases). Trimming removed 6 bases at V and 0 bases at J, with 14 bases between. The CDR3 spans 16 residues. Germline V CDR1 and CDR2: KGHDR, SFDVKD. This CDR3 is CATSLGGSSSYNEQFF. CDR3 DNA: TGTGCCACCAGTCTGGGCGGGTCTAGCTCCTACAATGAGCAGTTCTTC.

The sample holds a few counts of this clone. V is TRBV7-9 and J is TRBJ1-4; maybe TRBD1 (6 bases). The germline gives CDR1 SEHNR, CDR2 FQNEAQ (reference sequence). The V end was cut by 4 bases, the J end by 2 bases, with 11 bases between. This CDR3 comprises 15 residues. CDR3 region: CASSSGGGTNEKLFF. DNA for the CDR3: TGTGCCAGCAGCTCGGGTGGGGGCACTAATGAAAAACTGTTTTTT.

This chain joins TRBV11-2 and TRBJ2-6, with D unresolved. Per the germline V gene, CDR1 is SGHAT and CDR2 is FQNNGV. V lost 5 bases and J 1 base, leaving 12 bases between the germline ends. The CDR3 runs 16 residues. This chain's CDR3 is CASSPIAQSGANVLTF. CDR3 DNA: TGTGCCAGCAGCCCGATAGCTCAGTCTGGGGCCAACGTCCTGACTTTC. Full variable domain (missing parts from reference TRBV11-2 and TRBJ2-6): EAGVAQSPRYKIIEKRQSVAFWCNPISGHATLYWYQQILGQGPKLLIQFQNNGVVDDSQLPKDRFSAERLKGVDSTLKIQPAKLEDSAVYLCASSPIAQSGANVLTFGAGSRLTVL.

The V and J genes are TRBV2 and TRBJ2-5; D gene unclear. The germline V and J ends were trimmed by 8 bases and 9 bases, with 19 bases remaining between them. CDR3 length: 13 residues. The germline CDR1 and CDR2 sequences are SNHLY and FYNNEI. This CDR3 is CASVSGQERPQYF. CDR3 nucleotides: TGTGCCAGCGTGAGTGGGCAAGAGAGACCCCAGTACTTC.

CDR3 in amino acids: CASSLFGVSGANVLTF. In DNA, the CDR3 is TGCGCCAGCAGCTTGTTCGGTGTTTCTGGGGCCAACGTCCTGACTTTC. This rearrangement joins TRBV5-1 to TRBJ2-6; no clear D. Per the germline V gene, CDR1 is SGHRS and CDR2 is YFSETQ. The CDR3 length is 16 residues. With 1 base removed from V and 1 base from J, the gap between germline ends came to 9 bases.

The chain links TRBV2 to TRBJ1-2; 11 positions agree with TRBD1. CDR1 is SNHLY, CDR2 FYNNEI, per germline. Germline trimming cut 2 bases from V and 7 bases from J; bases unmatched to any gene: 6. This CDR3 has 15 residues. CDR3: CASSESGQGEGGYTF. In nucleotides, the CDR3 is TGTGCCAGCAGTGAATCGGGACAGGGGGAAGGTGGCTACACCTTC.

V is TRBV27 and J is TRBJ2-7; TRBD1 aligns across 7 bases. The junction had 4 bases not matched to a gene; V was cut back by 0 bases and J by 2 bases. The CDR3 loop spans 15 amino acids. Germline-derived CDR1 and CDR2 are MNHEY and SMNVEV (reference sequence). For the CDR3, the DNA is TGTGCCAGCAGTTTATCTGGGACAGCCGCCTACGAGCAGTACTTC. Amino acids: CASSLSGTAAYEQYF.